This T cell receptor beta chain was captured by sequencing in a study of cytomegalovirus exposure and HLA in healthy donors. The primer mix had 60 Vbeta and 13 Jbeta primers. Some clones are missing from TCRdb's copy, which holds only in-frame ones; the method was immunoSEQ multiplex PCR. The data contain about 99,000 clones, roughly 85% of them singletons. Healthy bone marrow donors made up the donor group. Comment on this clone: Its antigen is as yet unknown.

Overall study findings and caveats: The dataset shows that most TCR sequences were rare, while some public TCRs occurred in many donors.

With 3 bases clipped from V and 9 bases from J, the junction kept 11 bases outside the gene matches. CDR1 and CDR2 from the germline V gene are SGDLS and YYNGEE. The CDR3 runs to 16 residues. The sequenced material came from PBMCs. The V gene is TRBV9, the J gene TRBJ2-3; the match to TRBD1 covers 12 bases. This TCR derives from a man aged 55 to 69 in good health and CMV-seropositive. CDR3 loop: CASSATGTGGAGTQYF. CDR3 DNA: TGTGCCAGCAGCGCCACCGGGACAGGGGGCGCGGGGACGCAGTATTTT.